The subject of this entry is one TCR beta chain. Its antigen is unidentified. The sample originates from a study of cytomegalovirus exposure and HLA in healthy donors. CDR3 length: 15 residues. Study observations and caveats: For most TCR beta V segments, an earlier analysis put the productive rate at about 90% or about 30% of the time.

Vbeta (60) and Jbeta (13) primers were used in the PCR. TCRdb keeps only in-frame clones here, not all; method: immunoSEQ multiplex PCR. The sample carries tens of thousands of clones, about 85% recorded once. The chain uses TRBV21-1 and TRBJ2-1; the table's D call, TRBD2, was not checked against the DNA. TRBV21-1 is a pseudogene. The source of this sequence is a woman aged 40 to 50 in good health and CMV-seropositive. Sample: PBMCs. The chain's CDR3 is CASSPGGPIGGEQFF. In DNA form, the CDR3 reads TGTGCCAGCAGCCCAGGAGGACCCATAGGCGGTGAGCAGTTCTTC.